This TCR beta chain was sequenced in a study of CD8 T cells in Susac syndrome. RNA amounts of about 0.5 to 1 ug underwent reverse transcription with random hexamers. In TCRdb, the immunoSEQ multiplex PCR reads were re-called with MiXCR into one record per CDR3 protein. The data hold 100,000 to 150,000 distinct CDR3 sequences, with 90% to 95% observed a single time. The authors sequenced TCR beta from blood CD8+ and CD4+ T cells. V lost 2 bases to trimming and J lost 0 bases, with 11 bases between them. From germline, CDR1 is KGHSH and CDR2 LQKENI. The CDR3 is 15 residues long. This TCR came from a human donor in good health. Sequenced: CD4+ T cells from PBMCs. This rearrangement joins TRBV18 to TRBJ2-7; weak D call: TRBD2 (5 bases). CDR3 sequence (DNA): TGTGCCAGCTCACCAGGAGCGGCTTACTCCTACGAGCAGTACTTC. Its protein product is CASSPGAAYSYEQYF.